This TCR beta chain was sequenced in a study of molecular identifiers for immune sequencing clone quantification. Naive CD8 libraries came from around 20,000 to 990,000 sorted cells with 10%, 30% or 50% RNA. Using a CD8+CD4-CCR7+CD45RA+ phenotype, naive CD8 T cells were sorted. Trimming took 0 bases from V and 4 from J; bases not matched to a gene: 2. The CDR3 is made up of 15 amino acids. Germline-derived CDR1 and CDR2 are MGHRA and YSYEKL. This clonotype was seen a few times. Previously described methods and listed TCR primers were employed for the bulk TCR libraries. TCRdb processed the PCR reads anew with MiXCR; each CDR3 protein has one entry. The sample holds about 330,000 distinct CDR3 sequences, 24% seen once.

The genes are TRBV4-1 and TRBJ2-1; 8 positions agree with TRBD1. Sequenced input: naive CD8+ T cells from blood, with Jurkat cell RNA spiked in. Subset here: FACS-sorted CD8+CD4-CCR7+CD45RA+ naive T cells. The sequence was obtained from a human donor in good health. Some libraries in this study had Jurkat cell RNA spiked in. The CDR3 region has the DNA TGCGCCAGCAGCCAAGATGGGACAGGATACAATGAGCAGTTCTTC. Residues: CASSQDGTGYNEQFF.